Listed below are T cell receptor beta chains from one sample, sequenced in a study of T cells after somatic rescue of genetic block. TCRdb keeps only in-frame clones here, not all; method: immunoSEQ multiplex PCR. The top ten hold roughly 2.8% of the sample, which has 68,000 or so clones, roughly 92% seen once. Sequencing used peripheral blood mononuclear cells (PBMCs). Receptors were obtained from a man in his forties. CDR3s include the opening cysteine and the closing phenylalanine or tryptophan. The D gene is left open where the match is weak. Expanded clones get a size class; other rows say once, few or many, or leave the size out.

abundance	v_gene	j_gene	d_gene	CDR3nt	CDR3aa
.	TRBV7-9	TRBJ2-5	TRBD2	TGTGCCAGCAGAGAGGGACTAGCGGGGGCCTTCCAAGAGACCCAGTACTTC	CASREGLAGAFQETQYF
once	TRBV2	TRBJ2-3	TRBD2	TGTGCCAGCAGTGATTGGGCGGGGGGGCCATCAGATACGCAGTATTTT	CASSDWAGGPSDTQYF
.	TRBV5-4	TRBJ1-1	.	TGTGCCAGCAGCCAGGACAGATTGAACACTGAAGCTTTCTTT	CASSQDRLNTEAFF
.	TRBV18	TRBJ2-5	TRBD2	TGTGCCAGCTCACCGGGGGGGGAGACCCAGTACTTC	CASSPGGETQYF
.	TRBV6-6	TRBJ2-2	.	TGTGCCAGCCTTAGGGATAGGTCTGGGGAGCTGTTTTTT	CASLRDRSGELFF
.	TRBV28	TRBJ2-1	TRBD2	TGTGCCAGCAGCTATGGGACTAGCGGCTACAATGAGCAGTTCTTC	CASSYGTSGYNEQFF
.	TRBV5-6	TRBJ2-7	TRBD2	TGTGCCAGCAGCTTACGGACGGGAGGGGGTTACGAGCAGTACTTC	CASSLRTGGGYEQYF
.	TRBV5-4	TRBJ2-7	.	TGTGCCAGCAGCTGGGGGGCCCGCGGGGCGACCTACGAGCAGTACTTC	CASSWGARGATYEQYF
.	TRBV11-1	TRBJ2-3	TRBD1	TGTGCCAGCAGGGGGACAGGGAGCACAGATACGCAGTATTTT	CASRGTGSTDTQYF
.	TRBV4-3	TRBJ1-1	TRBD1	TGCGCCAGCAGCTACGACAGGGGGATGAACACTGAAGCTTTCTTT	CASSYDRGMNTEAFF
.	TRBV7-9	TRBJ2-1	TRBD2	TGTGCCAGCAGCTTGTCAATCGGGGGGGATTACAATGAGCAGTTCTTC	CASSLSIGGDYNEQFF
.	TRBV4-2	TRBJ2-1	.	TGTGCCAGCAGCCACCCGACCGACTACAATGAGCAGTTCTTC	CASSHPTDYNEQFF
.	TRBV5-1	TRBJ1-1	.	TGCGCCAGCAGCTCTAGTACAGGTAACACTGAAGCTTTCTTT	CASSSSTGNTEAFF
.	TRBV27	TRBJ2-3	TRBD1	TGTGCCAGCAGTTTATCCAGGGGGACAGATACGCAGTATTTT	CASSLSRGTDTQYF
.	TRBV7-8	TRBJ1-5	.	TGTGCCAGCACCACGGGGGGACCCCATCAGCCCCAGCATTTT	CASTTGGPHQPQHF
.	TRBV28	TRBJ1-5	.	TGTGCCAGCAGTTTAAAGTTCTTTAGCAATCAGCCCCAGCATTTT	CASSLKFFSNQPQHF
.	TRBV9	TRBJ2-3	.	TGTGCCAGCAGCGTAGAAGCGGGTAGCACAGATACGCAGTATTTT	CASSVEAGSTDTQYF
.	TRBV19	TRBJ1-2	TRBD1	TGTGCCAGTAGTATAGCCGGGACAGGGTCTAACTATGGCTACACCTTC	CASSIAGTGSNYGYTF
.	TRBV19	TRBJ2-5	TRBD2	TGTGCCAGTAGTATTGTTCCGGGGAGGGGACCCAACGGGGAGACCCAGTACTTC	CASSIVPGRGPNGETQYF
.	TRBV15	TRBJ2-2	TRBD2	TGTGCCACCAGCAGAGATCCTTTGACTAGCGGGAGTGCCGGGGAGCTGTTTTTT	CATSRDPLTSGSAGELFF
.	TRBV2	TRBJ2-7	.	TGTGCCAGCGGCCCGGGTCCATCCTACGAGCAGTACTTC	CASGPGPSYEQYF
.	TRBV5-6	TRBJ1-2	TRBD1	TGTGCCAGCAGCATAGGGGACAGGGGGTTTTTCTATGGCTACACCTTC	CASSIGDRGFFYGYTF
.	TRBV5-1	TRBJ1-4	.	TGCGCCAGCAGCTTGGTACAGGGCCCTAATGAAAAACTGTTTTTT	CASSLVQGPNEKLFF
.	TRBV7-2	TRBJ2-7	.	TGTGCCAGCAGCGCCAGTACCGAGCAGTACTTC	CASSASTEQYF
.	TRBV9	TRBJ1-5	.	TGTGCCAGCAGCGTAGGGGGTATTATCAATCAGCCCCAGCATTTT	CASSVGGIINQPQHF
.	TRBV7-2	TRBJ2-5	.	TGTGCCAGCAGTTTGACCGGGGGGCGCCAAGAGACCCAGTACTTC	CASSLTGGRQETQYF
.	TRBV6-1	TRBJ1-2	.	TGTGCCAGCAACTTGGACCCCACTAGGGGCTACACCTTC	CASNLDPTRGYTF
once	TRBV18	TRBJ2-6	.	TGTGCCAGCTCACCTGTCGGGCTAGGGGTCGGGGCCAACGTCCTGACTTTC	CASSPVGLGVGANVLTF
once	TRBV4-1	TRBJ2-2	.	TGCGCCAGCAGCCAAAAGCAGGGTTCCGGGGAGCTGTTTTTT	CASSQKQGSGELFF
.	TRBV5-6	TRBJ1-2	.	TGTGCCAGCAGCGAGGACACCTATGGCTACACCTTC	CASSEDTYGYTF
.	TRBV11-2	TRBJ2-7	.	TGTGCCAGCAGCTCCTTATCCCTCTACGAGCAGTACTTC	CASSSLSLYEQYF
few	TRBV6-6	TRBJ1-1	.	TGTGCCAGCAGCTCGAGGGGAACGGACACTGAAGCTTTCTTT	CASSSRGTDTEAFF
.	TRBV18	TRBJ1-5	.	TGTGCCAGCTCACGCGAGCCCAGGGGCTATAGCAATCAGCCCCAGCATTTT	CASSREPRGYSNQPQHF
.	TRBV14	TRBJ2-1	.	TGTGCCAGCAGCCAAGGAGTCTCCCGTGGGCACAATGAGCAGTTCTTC	CASSQGVSRGHNEQFF
.	TRBV6-1	TRBJ2-2	.	TGTGCCAGCAGTGAAGCTGCGTACGGGGAGCTGTTTTTT	CASSEAAYGELFF